This TCR beta chain originates from a study of patients and donors after allogeneic stem cell transplantation. The ends lost 0 bases at V and 7 bases at J; junction bases unmatched: 5. The germline V gene has CDR1 DFQATT and CDR2 SNEGSKA (reference sequence). This CDR3 is built from 15 residues. This clonotype was counted ten times or more. MiXCR, applied by TCRdb to the RT-PCR reads, yields one record per CDR3 protein. The sample has tens of thousands of distinct CDR3 sequences, roughly 4.9% seen once. This TCR came from a human donor who was either an allogeneic HSCT recipient or a stem cell or donor lymphocyte infusion donor (not recorded which). It is not recorded whose cells these are; they may come from a transplant donor. This sequence joins TRBV20-1 and TRBJ2-1; 11 bases line up with TRBD2. Specimen: blood, either unsorted or a sorted T cell fraction (not recorded which). The CDR3 DNA is TGCAGTGCTAGAGATAGCGGGGGGGCAGGGAATGAGCAGTTCTTC. It specifies CSARDSGGAGNEQFF.